This record covers a single T cell receptor beta chain. The antigen remains undetermined. This specimen comes from a study of graft-versus-host responses after intestinal transplantation. Study-wide background: Induction with anti-thymocyte globulin, then tacrolimus and steroids for about 3 years, was given to all recipients. Study-level results: Some patients had graft-donor T cell macrochimerism. In their allografts, the ratios of graft-versus-host to host-versus-graft T cell clones were high.

This table comes from immunoSEQ multiplex PCR, and its TCRdb copy is limited to in-frame clones, with some not included. This sample has 86,000 or so clones, with under 95% found just once. This CDR3 contains 16 residues. J gave up 5 bases and V 1 base, and 9 bases lay outside the gene matches. The V gene's germline CDR1 is SGHDT and CDR2 YYEEEE. The sequence was collected from a human donor who received an intestinal transplant. The rearrangement links TRBV5-6 to TRBJ2-5; 9 bases agree with TRBD2. The specimen was unstimulated CD8+ T cells sorted from spleen or lymph node cells, collected before intestinal transplant. The DNA of the CDR3 is TGTGCCAGCAGCTTGCCGAGGAAGGCGGGGGGGGAGACCCAGTACTTC. It translates to CASSLPRKAGGETQYF.